A selection of T cell receptor beta chains follows, all from one sample in a study of cytotoxic CD8 clonotypes in ibrutinib-treated CLL. Sequencing was performed with immunoSEQ multiplex PCR; in TCRdb, only in-frame clones are kept and a portion is missing. This table holds some 61,000 clones, around two thirds found once. Material: PBMCs, obtained after 12 months of ibrutinib treatment. These receptors were taken from a human donor with chronic lymphocytic leukemia. CDR3s include the opening cysteine and the closing phenylalanine or tryptophan. D genes are given only for firm matches. Clone sizes are given selectively: once, few, many, or a class where the clone is expanded.

CDR3 length: 13
clone size: NA
J gene: TRBJ2-7
D gene: TRBD1
V gene: TRBV10-3
CDR3 DNA: TGTGCCATCAGTGACCGGGACAGGGGGATACGGTACTTC
CDR3 protein: CAISDRDRGIRYF

CDR3 length: 13
clone size: NA
J gene: TRBJ1-1
D gene: NA
V gene: TRBV29-1
CDR3 DNA: TGCAGCGTTGAGGACGGAAGAAACACTGAAGCTTTCTTT
CDR3 protein: CSVEDGRNTEAFF

CDR3 length: 14
clone size: NA
J gene: TRBJ2-5
D gene: NA
V gene: TRBV5-6
CDR3 DNA: TGTGCCAGCAGCTTGAGGTCTGGGGTGGAGACCCAGTACTTC
CDR3 protein: CASSLRSGVETQYF

CDR3 length: 14
clone size: NA
J gene: TRBJ2-7
D gene: NA
V gene: TRBV7-9
CDR3 DNA: TGTGCCAGCAGCTCCCGGACTAAAGAGTACGAGCAGTACTTC
CDR3 protein: CASSSRTKEYEQYF

CDR3 length: 14
clone size: NA
J gene: TRBJ1-4
D gene: TRBD1
V gene: TRBV18
CDR3 DNA: TGTGCCAGCTCACGGGACAGGGGGGATGAAAAACTGTTTTTT
CDR3 protein: CASSRDRGDEKLFF

CDR3 length: 16
clone size: NA
J gene: TRBJ2-3
D gene: TRBD1
V gene: TRBV19
CDR3 DNA: TGTGCCAGTACCCGACAGGGGTCCACAAGCACAGATACGCAGTATTTT
CDR3 protein: CASTRQGSTSTDTQYF

CDR3 length: 15
clone size: NA
J gene: TRBJ2-3
D gene: NA
V gene: TRBV5-6
CDR3 DNA: TGTGCCAGCAGCTTGGCCGTGGGTAGCGAAGATACGCAGTATTTT
CDR3 protein: CASSLAVGSEDTQYF

CDR3 length: 14
clone size: NA
J gene: TRBJ2-1
D gene: NA
V gene: TRBV10-1
CDR3 DNA: TGCGCCAGCAGCAACGGGGGCTCCTCGGAGGAGCAGTTCTTC
CDR3 protein: CASSNGGSSEEQFF

CDR3 length: 17
clone size: NA
J gene: TRBJ1-2
D gene: TRBD1
V gene: TRBV6-1
CDR3 DNA: TGTGCCAGCAGTGAAAGTCCCGGGACAGGTATCCCCCTTGGCTACACCTTC
CDR3 protein: CASSESPGTGIPLGYTF

CDR3 length: 16
clone size: NA
J gene: TRBJ1-1
D gene: NA
V gene: TRBV15
CDR3 DNA: TGTGCCACCAGCACTCCCAGTACAGGTTGGGGGACTGAAGCTTTCTTT
CDR3 protein: CATSTPSTGWGTEAFF

CDR3 length: 14
clone size: few
J gene: TRBJ2-3
D gene: NA
V gene: TRBV11-2
CDR3 DNA: TGTGCCAGCAGCCCTCCGGTCAGCACAGATACGCAGTATTTT
CDR3 protein: CASSPPVSTDTQYF

CDR3 length: 17
clone size: NA
J gene: TRBJ2-1
D gene: TRBD2
V gene: TRBV7-2
CDR3 DNA: TGTGCCAGCAGCCCTTCTCTAGCGGGGGCCCTCTACAATGAGCAGTTCTTC
CDR3 protein: CASSPSLAGALYNEQFF

CDR3 length: 13
clone size: NA
J gene: TRBJ2-4
D gene: NA
V gene: TRBV19
CDR3 DNA: TGTGCCAGTAGCCCTATAGTGGAGGACATTCAGTACTTC
CDR3 protein: CASSPIVEDIQYF

CDR3 length: 14
clone size: NA
J gene: TRBJ2-3
D gene: NA
V gene: TRBV5-1
CDR3 DNA: TGCGCCAGCAGCTTGGACGGAAACACAGATACGCAGTATTTT
CDR3 protein: CASSLDGNTDTQYF

CDR3 length: 11
clone size: NA
J gene: TRBJ2-7
D gene: NA
V gene: TRBV29-1
CDR3 DNA: TGCAGCGTTGTGCTGAGCCACGAGCAGTACTTC
CDR3 protein: CSVVLSHEQYF

CDR3 length: 15
clone size: NA
J gene: TRBJ2-1
D gene: NA
V gene: TRBV6-1
CDR3 DNA: TGTGCCAGCAGAGTCGACCGCTATTTGGACAATGAGCAGTTCTTC
CDR3 protein: CASRVDRYLDNEQFF

CDR3 length: 13
clone size: NA
J gene: TRBJ1-6
D gene: TRBD1
V gene: TRBV7-3
CDR3 DNA: TGTGCCAGCAGCCGGGACAGGAATTCACCCCTCCACTTT
CDR3 protein: CASSRDRNSPLHF

CDR3 length: 15
clone size: once
J gene: TRBJ1-6
D gene: TRBD1
V gene: TRBV27
CDR3 DNA: TGTGCCAGCAGTTTAGAGGGGGCGGGGAATTCACCCCTCCACTTT
CDR3 protein: CASSLEGAGNSPLHF

CDR3 length: 13
clone size: few
J gene: TRBJ1-2
D gene: TRBD1
V gene: TRBV19
CDR3 DNA: TGTGCCAGTAGTCCGCGACAGGGGATTGGCTACACCTTC
CDR3 protein: CASSPRQGIGYTF

CDR3 length: 13
clone size: few
J gene: TRBJ2-2
D gene: NA
V gene: TRBV4-1
CDR3 DNA: TGCGCCAGCAGTGGACGACCAGTTGGGGAGCTGTTTTTT
CDR3 protein: CASSGRPVGELFF

CDR3 length: 19
clone size: NA
J gene: TRBJ1-1
D gene: NA
V gene: TRBV7-9
CDR3 DNA: TGTGCCAGCAGCTCAGCCTTAATTTTGCGGGCCGCTATTAACACTGAAGCTTTCTTT
CDR3 protein: CASSSALILRAAINTEAFF

CDR3 length: 14
clone size: NA
J gene: TRBJ2-5
D gene: NA
V gene: TRBV5-4
CDR3 DNA: TGTGCCAGCAGCTTGACACAGGGTAAAGAGACCCAGTACTTC
CDR3 protein: CASSLTQGKETQYF

CDR3 length: 14
clone size: NA
J gene: TRBJ1-1
D gene: TRBD1
V gene: TRBV7-8
CDR3 DNA: TGTGCCAGCAGCCGAAACAGGGGGAACACTGAAGCTTTCTTT
CDR3 protein: CASSRNRGNTEAFF

CDR3 length: 15
clone size: NA
J gene: TRBJ2-1
D gene: NA
V gene: TRBV10-1
CDR3 DNA: TGCGCCAGCAGCCTTCCGGGGGCTAGATACAATGAGCAGTTCTTC
CDR3 protein: CASSLPGARYNEQFF

CDR3 length: 16
clone size: NA
J gene: TRBJ1-2
D gene: TRBD1
V gene: TRBV7-9
CDR3 DNA: TGTGCCAGCAGCCGGGGGACAGCTACAAAGGACTATGGCTACACCTTC
CDR3 protein: CASSRGTATKDYGYTF

CDR3 length: 15
clone size: few
J gene: TRBJ1-4
D gene: TRBD1
V gene: TRBV5-1
CDR3 DNA: TGCGCCAGCAGCTCTACAGGGGAGGCGGGTGAAAAACTGTTTTTT
CDR3 protein: CASSSTGEAGEKLFF

CDR3 length: 16
clone size: NA
J gene: TRBJ2-3
D gene: TRBD1
V gene: TRBV19
CDR3 DNA: TGTGCCAGTAGTGCAGGGGTTGGACAGGGGGTAGATACGCAGTATTTT
CDR3 protein: CASSAGVGQGVDTQYF

CDR3 length: 17
clone size: NA
J gene: TRBJ1-1
D gene: NA
V gene: TRBV7-2
CDR3 DNA: TGTGCCAGCAGCTTAGCACCTATGGGACACATGAACACTGAAGCTTTCTTT
CDR3 protein: CASSLAPMGHMNTEAFF

CDR3 length: 13
clone size: NA
J gene: TRBJ2-7
D gene: TRBD1
V gene: TRBV30
CDR3 DNA: TGTGCCTGGACTCGACAGGGTGCCTACGAGCAGTACTTC
CDR3 protein: CAWTRQGAYEQYF

CDR3 length: 16
clone size: NA
J gene: TRBJ2-2
D gene: NA
V gene: TRBV9
CDR3 DNA: TGTGCCAGCAGCACCAGACAGGACCGCGGCGCCGGGGAGCTGTTTTTT
CDR3 protein: CASSTRQDRGAGELFF

CDR3 length: 16
clone size: NA
J gene: TRBJ2-5
D gene: TRBD2
V gene: TRBV30
CDR3 DNA: TGTGCCTGGAGGGGAAAGGGGACTAGCGGGGGAGAGACCCAGTACTTC
CDR3 protein: CAWRGKGTSGGETQYF

CDR3 length: 14
clone size: NA
J gene: TRBJ2-5
D gene: NA
V gene: TRBV7-2
CDR3 DNA: TGTGCCAGCAGCTTGCTAGCCCTCCGGGAGACCCAGTACTTC
CDR3 protein: CASSLLALRETQYF

CDR3 length: 14
clone size: NA
J gene: TRBJ2-1
D gene: TRBD1
V gene: TRBV7-2
CDR3 DNA: TGTGCCAGCAGCCCGGGACAGGGGGCCAGAGAGCAGTTCTTC
CDR3 protein: CASSPGQGAREQFF

CDR3 length: 14
clone size: NA
J gene: TRBJ1-4
D gene: NA
V gene: TRBV9
CDR3 DNA: TGTGCCAGCAGCGTCGCGGGGGAGCGTGAAAAACTGTTTTTT
CDR3 protein: CASSVAGEREKLFF

CDR3 length: 12
clone size: NA
J gene: TRBJ2-2
D gene: NA
V gene: TRBV6-5
CDR3 DNA: TGTGCCAGCAGTCCCCACACCGGGGAGCTGTTTTTT
CDR3 protein: CASSPHTGELFF

CDR3 length: 16
clone size: NA
J gene: TRBJ2-7
D gene: TRBD2
V gene: TRBV5-1
CDR3 DNA: TGCGCCAGCAGCGGGGCCGGGACTAGCGGAACCTACGAGCAGTACTTC
CDR3 protein: CASSGAGTSGTYEQYF

CDR3 length: 13
clone size: NA
J gene: TRBJ2-2
D gene: NA
V gene: TRBV30
CDR3 DNA: TGTGCCTGGAGACCCGGGGGTTCCGGGGAGCTGTTTTTT
CDR3 protein: CAWRPGGSGELFF

CDR3 length: 15
clone size: few
J gene: TRBJ1-6
D gene: NA
V gene: TRBV6-5
CDR3 DNA: TGTGCCAGCAGTTACTCCGGACGGCTAAATTCACCCCTCCACTTT
CDR3 protein: CASSYSGRLNSPLHF

CDR3 length: 17
clone size: NA
J gene: TRBJ1-3
D gene: NA
V gene: TRBV28
CDR3 DNA: TGTGCCAGCAGCAGAAAGGGTAGGGAAATCTCTGGAAACACCATATATTTT
CDR3 protein: CASSRKGREISGNTIYF

CDR3 length: 18
clone size: NA
J gene: TRBJ1-5
D gene: TRBD1
V gene: TRBV6-1
CDR3 DNA: TGTGCCAGCAGTGAGACAGGGGCCCTGGGGTATAGCAATCAGCCCCAGCATTTT
CDR3 protein: CASSETGALGYSNQPQHF